These T cell receptor beta chains were read from a single sample in a study of T cell responses to AZD1222 COVID-19 vaccine. Assay used: immunoSEQ multiplex PCR; TCRdb lists only in-frame clones, some missing. The sample records about 97,000 clones, 85% to 90% being singletons. This material consisted of peripheral blood, taken on day 0 of AZD1222 vaccination. These receptors originate from an adult in good health. CDR3s include the opening cysteine and the closing phenylalanine or tryptophan. A D gene is named only where the DNA matches it firmly. Size is omitted from some rows. Given values are once, few, many or a class for expanded clones.

D: -
length: 14
V: TRBV5-4
size: -
J: TRBJ1-3
DNA: TGTGCCAGCAGCTTGGCATCCCCGCGGGGCACCATATATTTT
CDR3: CASSLASPRGTIYF

D: -
length: 14
V: TRBV27
size: -
J: TRBJ1-6
DNA: TGTGCCAGCACTCCATGGGCAGGGACCTCACCCCTCCACTTT
CDR3: CASTPWAGTSPLHF

D: TRBD2
length: 17
V: TRBV3-1/TRBV3-2
size: -
J: TRBJ2-5
DNA: TGTGCCAGCAGCCAGGGGACTGCACGGGAGGGGGAAGAGACCCAGTACTTC
CDR3: CASSQGTAREGEETQYF

D: TRBD1
length: 14
V: TRBV28
size: -
J: TRBJ2-5
DNA: TGTGCCAGCAGTTTGGGACAGGGAGTTGGGACCCAGTACTTC
CDR3: CASSLGQGVGTQYF

D: -
length: 14
V: TRBV19
size: -
J: TRBJ2-2
DNA: TGTGCCAGTAGTCCGAGTAGAGCCACCGGGGAGCTGTTTTTT
CDR3: CASSPSRATGELFF

D: -
length: 16
V: TRBV7-3
size: -
J: TRBJ1-2
DNA: TGTGCCAGCAGCCTGGGGGGCAACAGTGGCGGCTATGGCTACACCTTC
CDR3: CASSLGGNSGGYGYTF

D: -
length: 13
V: TRBV7-2
size: -
J: TRBJ2-7
DNA: TGTGCCAGCAGCTTCCCGAATTGGTACGAGCAGTACTTC
CDR3: CASSFPNWYEQYF

D: TRBD1
length: 12
V: TRBV7-3
size: -
J: TRBJ1-1
DNA: TGTGCCAGCAACTATAGAGGACAGGGAGCTTTCTTT
CDR3: CASNYRGQGAFF

D: -
length: 14
V: TRBV9
size: -
J: TRBJ1-1
DNA: TGTGCCAGCAGCGAGGGCAGGGTGAGCACTGAAGCTTTCTTT
CDR3: CASSEGRVSTEAFF

D: -
length: 15
V: TRBV15
size: -
J: TRBJ2-5
DNA: TGTGCCACCAGCCCGAATGACGCGCAAAAAGAGACCCAGTACTTC
CDR3: CATSPNDAQKETQYF

D: TRBD1
length: 14
V: TRBV6-4
size: -
J: TRBJ1-2
DNA: TGTGCCAGCAGTGACGGGACAGGACTCTATGGCTACACCTTC
CDR3: CASSDGTGLYGYTF

D: TRBD1
length: 13
V: TRBV6-2/TRBV6-3
size: -
J: TRBJ1-2
DNA: TGTGCCAGCAGTTACGGGACAGACTATGGCTACACCTTC
CDR3: CASSYGTDYGYTF

D: -
length: 15
V: TRBV6-5
size: -
J: TRBJ2-1
DNA: TGTGCCAGCAGAGCCTCAGAAAGCTCCTACAATGAGCAGTTCTTC
CDR3: CASRASESSYNEQFF

D: TRBD1
length: 14
V: TRBV5-1
size: -
J: TRBJ1-2
DNA: TGCGCCAGCAGCAAGGACAGGGGGGACTATGGCTACACCTTC
CDR3: CASSKDRGDYGYTF

D: -
length: 16
V: TRBV7-2
size: -
J: TRBJ1-3
DNA: TGTGCCAGCAGCTCCCAATACAGGGCGACTGGAAACACCATATATTTT
CDR3: CASSSQYRATGNTIYF

D: -
length: 14
V: TRBV6-5
size: -
J: TRBJ2-3
DNA: TGTGCCAGCAGTTACGTGGGAGGAGGGGGTACGCAGTATTTT
CDR3: CASSYVGGGGTQYF

D: -
length: 11
V: TRBV18
size: -
J: TRBJ2-7
DNA: TGTGCCAGCTCCCCCCCGGGGGAGCAGTACTTC
CDR3: CASSPPGEQYF

D: TRBD2
length: 18
V: TRBV28
size: few
J: TRBJ2-2
DNA: TGTGCCAGCAGTCCCTCGCTAGGGGTAGCGGGGTACACCGGGGAGCTGTTTTTT
CDR3: CASSPSLGVAGYTGELFF

D: -
length: 14
V: TRBV28
size: -
J: TRBJ1-5
DNA: TGTGCCAGCAGTTGGGCTTTAAGCAATCAGCCCCAGCATTTT
CDR3: CASSWALSNQPQHF

D: TRBD2
length: 13
V: TRBV18
size: -
J: TRBJ2-2
DNA: TGTGCCAGCTCGCAGCGGGGGACCGGGGAGCTGTTTTTT
CDR3: CASSQRGTGELFF

D: -
length: 16
V: TRBV27
size: -
J: TRBJ1-4
DNA: TGTGCCAGCAGTTTATCGCCGGCGGGTAGGGGTGAAAAACTGTTTTTT
CDR3: CASSLSPAGRGEKLFF

D: TRBD1
length: 13
V: TRBV19
size: -
J: TRBJ1-2
DNA: TGTGCCAGTAGGGCCGGGACAGACTATGGCTACACCTTC
CDR3: CASRAGTDYGYTF

D: TRBD2
length: 17
V: TRBV5-1
size: -
J: TRBJ2-3
DNA: TGCGCCAGCAGCCATAGCGGGGGGACCCTTTTGGCAGATACGCAGTATTTT
CDR3: CASSHSGGTLLADTQYF

D: TRBD1
length: 16
V: TRBV3-1/TRBV3-2
size: -
J: TRBJ1-1
DNA: TGTGCCAGCAGCCATCCCCCGGGGACAGGGCACACTGAAGCTTTCTTT
CDR3: CASSHPPGTGHTEAFF

D: -
length: 15
V: TRBV7-9
size: -
J: TRBJ2-7
DNA: TGTGCCAGCAGCTTAGTTCCCGCGCGTCATTTCGAGCAGTACTTC
CDR3: CASSLVPARHFEQYF

D: -
length: 11
V: TRBV7-9
size: -
J: TRBJ2-7
DNA: TGTGCCACCAGGGGAGCAGAAGAGCAGTACTTC
CDR3: CATRGAEEQYF

D: -
length: 16
V: TRBV5-1
size: -
J: TRBJ2-2
DNA: TGCGCCAGCAGCTGGGACACAGGCCGCATGGCCGGGGAGCTGTTTTTT
CDR3: CASSWDTGRMAGELFF

D: -
length: 12
V: TRBV29-1
size: -
J: TRBJ2-2
DNA: TGCAGCGGAATAAAAAACACCGGGGAGCTGTTTTTT
CDR3: CSGIKNTGELFF

D: -
length: 14
V: TRBV11-2
size: -
J: TRBJ1-6
DNA: TGTGCCAGCAGCTCTCAACCCCTGGGTTCACCCCTCCACTTT
CDR3: CASSSQPLGSPLHF

D: TRBD2
length: 14
V: TRBV24-1
size: once
J: TRBJ2-3
DNA: TGTGCCACCAGAGAGCGGGAGGGCCTAGATACGCAGTATTTT
CDR3: CATREREGLDTQYF

D: -
length: 15
V: TRBV5-8
size: few
J: TRBJ1-5
DNA: TGTGCCAGCAGCTCAATCGGGGATGCACGAGGGCCCCAGCATTTT
CDR3: CASSSIGDARGPQHF

D: -
length: 15
V: TRBV18
size: -
J: TRBJ2-5
DNA: TGTGCCAGCTCACCTCCGACGGTTTTCCAAGAGACCCAGTACTTC
CDR3: CASSPPTVFQETQYF

D: -
length: 13
V: TRBV28
size: -
J: TRBJ2-1
DNA: TGTGCCAGCAGTTTAAACACCAACAATGAGCAGTTCTTC
CDR3: CASSLNTNNEQFF